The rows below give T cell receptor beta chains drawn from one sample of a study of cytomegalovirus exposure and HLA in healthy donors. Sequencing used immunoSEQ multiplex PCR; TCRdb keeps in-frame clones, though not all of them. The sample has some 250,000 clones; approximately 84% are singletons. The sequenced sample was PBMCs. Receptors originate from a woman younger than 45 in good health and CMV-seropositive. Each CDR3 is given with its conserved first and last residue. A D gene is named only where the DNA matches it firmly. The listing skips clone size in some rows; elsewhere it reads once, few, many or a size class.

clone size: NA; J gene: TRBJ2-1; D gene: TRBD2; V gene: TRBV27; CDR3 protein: CASSYIGTSDVDEQFF; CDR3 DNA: TGTGCCAGCAGTTATATCGGGACTAGCGACGTGGATGAGCAGTTCTTC
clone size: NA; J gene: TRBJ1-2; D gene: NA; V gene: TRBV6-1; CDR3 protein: CASSEDRVYGYTF; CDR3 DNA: TGTGCCAGCAGTGAAGACAGGGTATACGGCTACACCTTC
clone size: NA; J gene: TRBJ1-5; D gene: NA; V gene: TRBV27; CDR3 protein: CASSSGGTDRGNQPQHF; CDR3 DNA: TGTGCCAGCAGTTCCGGGGGGACGGATCGAGGCAATCAGCCCCAGCATTTT
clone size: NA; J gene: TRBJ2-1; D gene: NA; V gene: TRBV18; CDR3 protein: CASSPRQDTYNEQFF; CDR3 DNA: TGTGCCAGCTCACCAAGACAGGACACGTACAATGAGCAGTTCTTC
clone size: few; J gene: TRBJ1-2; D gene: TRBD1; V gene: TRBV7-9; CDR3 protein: CASIQGNGGYTF; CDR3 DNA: TGTGCCAGCATACAGGGGAATGGAGGCTACACCTTC
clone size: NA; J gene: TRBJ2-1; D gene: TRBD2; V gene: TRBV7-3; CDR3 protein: CASSFLAGDEQFF; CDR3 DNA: TGTGCCAGCAGCTTTCTAGCGGGAGATGAGCAGTTCTTC
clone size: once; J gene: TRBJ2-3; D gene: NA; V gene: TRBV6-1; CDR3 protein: CASIKTADSTDTQYF; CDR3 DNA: TGTGCCAGCATAAAGACAGCCGACAGCACAGATACGCAGTATTTT
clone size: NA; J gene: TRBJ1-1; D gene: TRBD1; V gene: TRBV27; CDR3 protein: CASSQHSWTGFEAFF; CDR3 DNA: TGTGCCAGCAGTCAACACTCCTGGACAGGCTTTGAAGCTTTCTTT
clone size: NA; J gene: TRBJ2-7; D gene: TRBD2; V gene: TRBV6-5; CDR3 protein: CASSTSGFYEQYF; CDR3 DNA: TGTGCCAGCAGCACTAGCGGGTTTTACGAGCAGTACTTC
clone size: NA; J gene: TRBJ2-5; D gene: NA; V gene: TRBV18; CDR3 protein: CASSPGQETQYF; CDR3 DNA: TGTGCCAGCTCACCCGGCCAAGAGACCCAGTACTTC
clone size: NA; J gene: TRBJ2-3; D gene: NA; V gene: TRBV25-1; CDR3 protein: CATNRGTDTQYF; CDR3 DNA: TGTGCCACGAACAGGGGCACAGATACGCAGTATTTT
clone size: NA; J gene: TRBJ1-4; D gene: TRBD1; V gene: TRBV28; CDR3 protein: CASSTHRGRKNNEKLFF; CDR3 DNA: TGTGCCAGCAGTACTCACAGGGGGCGCAAAAATAATGAAAAACTGTTTTTT
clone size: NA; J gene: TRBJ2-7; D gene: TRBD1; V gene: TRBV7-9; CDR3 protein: CASSLETGVAEQYF; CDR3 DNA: TGTGCCAGCAGCTTAGAGACAGGGGTGGCCGAGCAGTACTTC
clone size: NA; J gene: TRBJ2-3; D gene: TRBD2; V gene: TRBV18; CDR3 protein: CASSPLIIAGARFSDTQYF; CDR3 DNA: TGTGCCAGCTCACCCTTAATTATAGCGGGAGCACGCTTCTCAGATACGCAGTATTTT
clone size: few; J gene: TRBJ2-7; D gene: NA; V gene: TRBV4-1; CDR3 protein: CASSQETTGNYEQYF; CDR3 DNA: TGCGCCAGCAGCCAAGAGACGACAGGCAACTACGAGCAGTACTTC
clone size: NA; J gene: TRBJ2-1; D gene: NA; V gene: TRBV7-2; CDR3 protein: CASSGGGNEQFF; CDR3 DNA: TGTGCCAGCAGTGGCGGTGGCAATGAGCAGTTCTTC
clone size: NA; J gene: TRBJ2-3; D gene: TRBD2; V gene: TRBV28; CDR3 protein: CASSPLREAGADTQYF; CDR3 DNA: TGTGCCAGCAGTCCCCTGCGGGAGGCTGGCGCAGATACGCAGTATTTT
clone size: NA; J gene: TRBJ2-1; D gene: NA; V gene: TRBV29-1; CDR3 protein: CSVEHLRESAYNEQFF; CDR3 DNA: TGCAGCGTTGAACACCTCCGGGAGAGCGCCTACAATGAGCAGTTCTTC
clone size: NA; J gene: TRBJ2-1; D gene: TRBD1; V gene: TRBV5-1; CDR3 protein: CASSLVRTGGGEQFF; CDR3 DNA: TGCGCCAGCAGCTTGGTCCGGACAGGGGGTGGGGAGCAGTTCTTC
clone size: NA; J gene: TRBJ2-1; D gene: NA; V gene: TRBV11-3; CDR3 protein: CASSLDPRWSCSYNEQFF; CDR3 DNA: TGTGCCAGCAGCTTAGACCCCCGGTGGAGTTGCTCCTACAATGAGCAGTTCTTC
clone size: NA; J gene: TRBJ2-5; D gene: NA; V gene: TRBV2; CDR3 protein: CASSGRGQETQYF; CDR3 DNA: TGTGCCAGCAGCGGGAGAGGGCAAGAGACCCAGTACTTC
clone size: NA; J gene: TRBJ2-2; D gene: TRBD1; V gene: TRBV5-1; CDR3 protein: CASRGQGNTGELFF; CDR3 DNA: TGCGCCAGCCGGGGACAGGGGAACACCGGGGAGCTGTTTTTT
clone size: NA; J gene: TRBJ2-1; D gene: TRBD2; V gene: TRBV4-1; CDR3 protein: CASSQDRAGAIHEQFF; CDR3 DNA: TGCGCCAGCAGCCAAGATAGGGCGGGAGCGATCCATGAGCAGTTCTTC
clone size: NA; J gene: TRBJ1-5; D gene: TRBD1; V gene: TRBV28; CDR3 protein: CASSLVGQGIIGNQPQHF; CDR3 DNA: TGTGCCAGCAGTTTAGTGGGACAGGGGATAATTGGCAATCAGCCCCAGCATTTT
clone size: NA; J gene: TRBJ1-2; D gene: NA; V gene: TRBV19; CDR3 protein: CASSIAQGIGGYTF; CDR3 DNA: TGTGCCAGTAGTATAGCTCAGGGGATAGGTGGCTACACCTTC
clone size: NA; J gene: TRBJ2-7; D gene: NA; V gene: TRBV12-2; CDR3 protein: CASRRPRGAYEQYF; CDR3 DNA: TGTGCAAGTCGCCGTCCCCGGGGAGCTTACGAGCAGTACTTC
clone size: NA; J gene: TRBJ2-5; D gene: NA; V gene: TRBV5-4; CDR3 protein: CASSFRETQYF; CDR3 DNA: TGTGCCAGCAGCTTTCGGGAGACCCAGTACTTC
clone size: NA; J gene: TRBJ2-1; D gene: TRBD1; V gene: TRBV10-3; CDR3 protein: CAIRGDRGGDEQFF; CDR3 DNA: TGTGCCATCAGGGGGGACAGGGGTGGAGATGAGCAGTTCTTC
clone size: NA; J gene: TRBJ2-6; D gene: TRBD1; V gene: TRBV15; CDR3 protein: CATSRGTGVSGANVLTF; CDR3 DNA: TGTGCCACCAGCAGAGGGACAGGGGTCTCTGGGGCCAACGTCCTGACTTTC
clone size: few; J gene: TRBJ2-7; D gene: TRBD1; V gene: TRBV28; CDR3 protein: CASSLTGFHEQYF; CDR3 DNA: TGTGCCAGCAGTTTGACAGGGTTCCACGAGCAGTACTTC
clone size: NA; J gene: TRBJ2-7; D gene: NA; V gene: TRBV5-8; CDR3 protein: CASSLDRRLSYEQYF; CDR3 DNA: TGTGCCAGCAGTCTCGACAGGCGACTTTCCTACGAGCAGTACTTC
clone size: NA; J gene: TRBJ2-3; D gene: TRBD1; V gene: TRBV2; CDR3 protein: CASSGQGSSDTQYF; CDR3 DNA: TGTGCCAGCAGTGGACAGGGGTCATCAGATACGCAGTATTTT
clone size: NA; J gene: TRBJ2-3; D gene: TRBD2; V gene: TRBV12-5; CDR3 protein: CASGEEPKTGTSGTDTQYF; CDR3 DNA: TGTGCTAGTGGCGAGGAACCAAAAACCGGGACTAGCGGTACAGATACGCAGTATTTT
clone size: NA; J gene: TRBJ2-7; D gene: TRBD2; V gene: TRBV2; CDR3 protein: CASRMGLAPNYEQYF; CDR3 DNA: TGTGCCAGCAGAATGGGACTAGCCCCGAACTACGAGCAGTACTTC
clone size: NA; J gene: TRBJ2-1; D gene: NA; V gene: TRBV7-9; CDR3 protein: CASSLEAWSGLSYNEQFF; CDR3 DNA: TGTGCCAGCAGCTTAGAAGCGTGGAGCGGCCTGTCCTACAATGAGCAGTTCTTC
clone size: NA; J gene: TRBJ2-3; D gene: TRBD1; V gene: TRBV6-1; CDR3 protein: CASSADRRQYF; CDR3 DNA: TGTGCCAGCAGTGCGGACAGGAGACAGTATTTT
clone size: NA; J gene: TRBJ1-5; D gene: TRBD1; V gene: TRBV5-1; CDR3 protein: CASSLAGDRVDQPQHF; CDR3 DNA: TGCGCCAGCAGCTTGGCTGGCGACAGGGTTGATCAGCCCCAGCATTTT
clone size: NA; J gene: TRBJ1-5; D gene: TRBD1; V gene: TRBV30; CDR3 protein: CAWSTGTGVFQPQHF; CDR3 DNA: TGTGCCTGGAGTACCGGGACAGGGGTGTTTCAGCCCCAGCATTTT
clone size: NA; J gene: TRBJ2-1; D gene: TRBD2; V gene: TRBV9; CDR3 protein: CASSVGGGNEQFF; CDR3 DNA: TGTGCCAGCAGCGTAGGCGGGGGGAATGAGCAGTTCTTC
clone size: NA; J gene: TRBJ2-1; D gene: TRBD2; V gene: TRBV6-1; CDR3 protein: CASSGGRGNEQFF; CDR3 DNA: TGTGCCAGCAGTGGCGGGAGAGGGAATGAGCAGTTCTTC
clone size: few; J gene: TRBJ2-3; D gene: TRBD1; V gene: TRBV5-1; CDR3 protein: CASSNGQGVTDTQYF; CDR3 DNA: TGCGCCAGCAGCAACGGACAGGGAGTCACAGATACGCAGTATTTT
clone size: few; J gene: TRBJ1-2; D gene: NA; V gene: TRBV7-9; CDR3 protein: CASSLTGVGNYGYTF; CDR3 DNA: TGTGCCAGCAGCCTGACAGGTGTAGGGAACTATGGCTACACCTTC
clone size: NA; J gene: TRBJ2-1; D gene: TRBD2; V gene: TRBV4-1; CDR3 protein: CASSQGLAGYYNEQFF; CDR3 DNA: TGCGCCAGCAGCCAAGGACTAGCGGGGTACTACAATGAGCAGTTCTTC
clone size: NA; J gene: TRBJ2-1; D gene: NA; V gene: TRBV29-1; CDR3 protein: CSAGAAGKEFF; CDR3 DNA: TGCAGCGCTGGGGCGGCTGGGAAGGAGTTCTTC
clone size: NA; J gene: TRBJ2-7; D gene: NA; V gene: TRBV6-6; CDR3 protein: CASSYSTGETYEQYF; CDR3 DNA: TGTGCCAGCAGTTACTCGACGGGGGAAACCTACGAGCAGTACTTC
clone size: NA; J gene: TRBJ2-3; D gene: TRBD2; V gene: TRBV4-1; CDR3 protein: CASSQELAGGTDTQYF; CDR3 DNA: TGCGCCAGCAGCCAAGAACTAGCGGGAGGTACAGATACGCAGTATTTT
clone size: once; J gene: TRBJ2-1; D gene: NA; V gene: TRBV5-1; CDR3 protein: CASSLQDLSYNEQFF; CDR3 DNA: TGCGCCAGCAGCCTACAGGACCTTTCCTACAATGAGCAGTTCTTC
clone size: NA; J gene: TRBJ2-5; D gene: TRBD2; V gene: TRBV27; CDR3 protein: CASSLSRLAGETQYF; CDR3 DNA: TGTGCCAGCAGTTTATCGAGACTAGCGGGGGAGACCCAGTACTTC
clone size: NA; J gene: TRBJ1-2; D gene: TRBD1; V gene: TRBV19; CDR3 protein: CASRSGGWRGYTF; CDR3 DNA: TGTGCCAGTAGATCAGGGGGCTGGCGAGGCTACACCTTC
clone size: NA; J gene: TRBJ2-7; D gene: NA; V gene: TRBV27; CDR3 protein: CASSLGQVGSYEQYF; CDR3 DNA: TGTGCCAGCAGTTTAGGACAAGTAGGCTCCTACGAGCAGTACTTC
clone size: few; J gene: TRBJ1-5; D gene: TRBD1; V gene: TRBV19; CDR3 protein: CASSGGTGPQPQHF; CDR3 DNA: TGTGCCAGTAGTGGAGGGACAGGGCCCCAGCCCCAGCATTTT
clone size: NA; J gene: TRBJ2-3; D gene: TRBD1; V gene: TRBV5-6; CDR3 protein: CASSLRIDRVADTQYF; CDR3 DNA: TGTGCCAGCAGCCTACGAATAGACAGGGTGGCAGATACGCAGTATTTT
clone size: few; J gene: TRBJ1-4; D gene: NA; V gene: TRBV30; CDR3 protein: CASTTGGLGEKLFF; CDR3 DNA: TGTGCCTCGACCACGGGGGGCCTAGGTGAAAAACTGTTTTTT
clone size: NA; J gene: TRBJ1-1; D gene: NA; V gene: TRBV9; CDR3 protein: CASSAPGHAEAFF; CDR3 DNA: TGTGCCAGCAGCGCCCCGGGACATGCTGAAGCTTTCTTT